This note documents a single T cell receptor beta chain sequence. These data come from a study of blood T cell repertoires in COVID-19. Study background: From the United States, Italy and Spain came samples of acute and convalescent COVID-19. PBMCs, B-cell-depleted T cells, or T cells were the source of the cDNA or gDNA that made up the material.

As handled by the study authors: The authors estimated nucleated cell counts from reference gene primer amplification. TCRdb's table, derived via immunoSEQ multiplex PCR, lists solely in-frame clones and lacks some. V and J calls and clone size are given by that table; D and trimming were obtained from the DNA. The sample includes fewer than 350,000 clones, around 84% seen only once; the top ten take around 2%. Looked up from germline, CDR1 is MDHEN and CDR2 is SYDVKM. This CDR3 is built from 15 residues. V was shortened by 5 bases and J by 5 bases, with 16 bases between the two germline ends. The J gene is TRBJ1-5, the V gene TRBV28, with D tentatively TRBD1 (5 bases). The TCR was taken from a woman in her twenties or thirties who had been exposed to COVID-19. Sequencing was performed on PBMCs or T cells enriched from blood (not recorded which). CDR3 nucleotides: TGTGCCAGCAGTCCGGGGGGACGGTCGCATCAGCCCCAGCATTTT. Protein product: CASSPGGRSHQPQHF. Using reference TRBV28 and TRBJ1-5 for the parts outside the CDR3, the full variable domain is DVKVTQSSRYLVKRTGEKVFLECVQDMDHENMFWYRQDPGLGLRLIYFSYDVKMKEKGDIPEGYSVSREKKERFSLILESASTNQTSMYLCASSPGGRSHQPQHFGDGTRLSIL.